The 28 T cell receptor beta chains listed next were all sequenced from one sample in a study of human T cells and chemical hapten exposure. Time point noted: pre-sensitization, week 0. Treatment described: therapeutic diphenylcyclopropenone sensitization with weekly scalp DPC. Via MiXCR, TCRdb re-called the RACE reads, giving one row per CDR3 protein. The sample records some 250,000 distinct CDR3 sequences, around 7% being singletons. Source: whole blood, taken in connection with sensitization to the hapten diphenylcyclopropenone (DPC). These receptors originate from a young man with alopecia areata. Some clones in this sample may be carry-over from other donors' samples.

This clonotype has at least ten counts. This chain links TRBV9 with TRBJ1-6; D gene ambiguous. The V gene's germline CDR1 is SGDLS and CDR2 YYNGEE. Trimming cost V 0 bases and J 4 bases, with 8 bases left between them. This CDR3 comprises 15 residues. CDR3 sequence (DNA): TGTGCCAGCAGCGTAGGCGAAGGATATAATTCACCCCTCCACTTT. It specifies CASSVGEGYNSPLHF.

CDR3 region: CASNLSGPDTQYF. The DNA for the CDR3 is TGTGCCAGCAACCTATCGGGACCAGATACGCAGTATTTT. The V call is TRBV12-3 or TRBV12-4, the J call TRBJ2-3, with D perhaps matching TRBD1 or TRBD2 (5 bases each). V was pared by 7 bases and J by 4 bases, with 12 bases between. The CDR3 is made up of 13 amino acids.

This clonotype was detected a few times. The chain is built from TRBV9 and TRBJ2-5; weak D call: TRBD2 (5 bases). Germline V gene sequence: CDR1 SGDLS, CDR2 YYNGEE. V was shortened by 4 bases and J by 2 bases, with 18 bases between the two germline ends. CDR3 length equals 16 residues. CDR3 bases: TGTGCCAGCAGCTACGCACGGGGTAGTAGGCAAGAGACCCAGTACTTC. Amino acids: CASSYARGSRQETQYF.

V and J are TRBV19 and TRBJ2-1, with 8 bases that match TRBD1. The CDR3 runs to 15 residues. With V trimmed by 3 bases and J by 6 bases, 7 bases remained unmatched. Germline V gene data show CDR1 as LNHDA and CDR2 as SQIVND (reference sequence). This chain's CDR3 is CASSIRTGSSNEQFF. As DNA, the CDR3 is TGTGCCAGTAGTATCCGGACAGGGTCTTCCAATGAGCAGTTCTTC.

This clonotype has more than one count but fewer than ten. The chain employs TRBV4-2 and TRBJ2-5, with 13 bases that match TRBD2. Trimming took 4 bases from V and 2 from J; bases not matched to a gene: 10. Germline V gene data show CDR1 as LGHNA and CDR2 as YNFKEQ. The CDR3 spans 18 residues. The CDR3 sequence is CASSPLLAGGLRQETQYF. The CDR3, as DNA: TGTGCCAGCAGCCCCCTACTAGCGGGGGGGCTCCGACAAGAGACCCAGTACTTC.

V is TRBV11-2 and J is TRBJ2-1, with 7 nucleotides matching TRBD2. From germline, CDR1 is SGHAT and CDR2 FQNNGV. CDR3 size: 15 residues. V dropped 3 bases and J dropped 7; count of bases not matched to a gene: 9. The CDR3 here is CASSFSILASNEQFF. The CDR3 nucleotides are TGTGCCAGCAGCTTCTCCATACTAGCGAGTAATGAGCAGTTCTTC. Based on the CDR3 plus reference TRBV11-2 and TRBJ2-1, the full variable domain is EAGVAQSPRYKIIEKRQSVAFWCNPISGHATLYWYQQILGQGPKLLIQFQNNGVVDDSQLPKDRFSAERLKGVDSTLKIQPAKLEDSAVYLCASSFSILASNEQFFGPGTRLTVL.

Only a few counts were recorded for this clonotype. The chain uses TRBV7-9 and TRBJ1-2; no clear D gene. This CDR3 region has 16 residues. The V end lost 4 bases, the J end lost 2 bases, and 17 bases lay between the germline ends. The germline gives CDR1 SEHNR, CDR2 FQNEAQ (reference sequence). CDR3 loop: CASSYIPGSVNYGYTF. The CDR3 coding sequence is TGTGCCAGCAGCTACATCCCTGGGAGTGTGAACTATGGCTACACCTTC.

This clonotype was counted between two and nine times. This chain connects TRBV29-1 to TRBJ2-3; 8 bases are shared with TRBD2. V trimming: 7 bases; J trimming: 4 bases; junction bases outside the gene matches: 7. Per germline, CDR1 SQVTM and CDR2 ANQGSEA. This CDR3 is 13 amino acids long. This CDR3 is CSAGGEVADTQYF. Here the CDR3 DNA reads TGCAGCGCCGGGGGGGAGGTTGCAGATACGCAGTATTTT.

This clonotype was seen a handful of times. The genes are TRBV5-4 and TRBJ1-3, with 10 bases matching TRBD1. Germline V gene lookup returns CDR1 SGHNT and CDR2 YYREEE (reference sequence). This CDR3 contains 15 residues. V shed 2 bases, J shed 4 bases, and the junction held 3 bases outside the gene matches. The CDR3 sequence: CASSLGTGVGNTIYF. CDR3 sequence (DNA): TGTGCCAGCAGCTTAGGGACAGGGGTCGGAAACACCATATATTTT.

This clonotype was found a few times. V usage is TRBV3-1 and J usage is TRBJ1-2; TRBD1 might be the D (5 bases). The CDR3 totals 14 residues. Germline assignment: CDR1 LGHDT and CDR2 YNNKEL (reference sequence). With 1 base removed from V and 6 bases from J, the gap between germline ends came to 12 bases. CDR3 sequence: CASSQGAREHGYTF. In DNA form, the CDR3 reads TGTGCCAGCAGCCAAGGCGCCAGGGAGCATGGCTACACCTTC.

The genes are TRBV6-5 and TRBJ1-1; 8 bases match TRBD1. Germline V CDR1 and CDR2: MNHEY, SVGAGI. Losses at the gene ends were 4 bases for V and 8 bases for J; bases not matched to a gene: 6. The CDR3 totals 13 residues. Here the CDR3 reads CASSFRDRREAFF. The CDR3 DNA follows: TGTGCCAGCAGTTTCCGGGACAGGAGGGAAGCTTTCTTT.

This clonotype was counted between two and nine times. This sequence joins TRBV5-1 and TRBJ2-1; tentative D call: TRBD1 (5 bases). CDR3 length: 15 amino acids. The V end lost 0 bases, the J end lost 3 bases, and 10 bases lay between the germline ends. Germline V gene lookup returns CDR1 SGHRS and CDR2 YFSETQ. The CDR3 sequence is CASSLDVRDYNEQFF. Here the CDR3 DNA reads TGCGCCAGCAGCTTGGATGTCAGGGACTACAATGAGCAGTTCTTC.

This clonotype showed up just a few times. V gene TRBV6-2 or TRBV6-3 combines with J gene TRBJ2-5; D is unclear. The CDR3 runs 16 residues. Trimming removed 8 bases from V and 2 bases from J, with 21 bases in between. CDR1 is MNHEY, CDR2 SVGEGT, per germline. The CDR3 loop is CASSPYRDPNQETQYF. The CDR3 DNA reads TGTGCCAGCTCTCCGTACCGAGATCCAAATCAAGAGACCCAGTACTTC.

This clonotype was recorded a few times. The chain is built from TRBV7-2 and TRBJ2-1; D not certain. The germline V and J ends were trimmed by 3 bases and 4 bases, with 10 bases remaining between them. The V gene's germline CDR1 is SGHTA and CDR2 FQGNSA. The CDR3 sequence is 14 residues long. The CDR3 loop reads CASSFAAVYNEQFF. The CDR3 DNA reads TGTGCCAGCAGCTTCGCGGCAGTTTACAATGAGCAGTTCTTC.

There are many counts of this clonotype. For the CDR3, the DNA is TGCAGCGTTGGGGACGGGACGTCAGCTCCCTCAAAACTGTTTTTT. Translation gives CSVGDGTSAPSKLFF. V usage is TRBV29-1 and J usage is TRBJ1-4, with D possibly TRBD1 on 5 matching bases. Deletions cut 4 bases from V and 10 bases from J, with 22 bases between. Germline lookup yields CDR1 SQVTM and CDR2 ANQGSEA. This CDR3 comprises 15 residues.

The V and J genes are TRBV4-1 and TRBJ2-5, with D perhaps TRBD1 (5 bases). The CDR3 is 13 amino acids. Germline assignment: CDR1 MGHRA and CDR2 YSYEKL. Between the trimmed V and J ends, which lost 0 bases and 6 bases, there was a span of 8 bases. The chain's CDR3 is CASSQEAGQTQYF. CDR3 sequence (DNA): TGCGCCAGCAGCCAAGAGGCAGGGCAGACCCAGTACTTC.

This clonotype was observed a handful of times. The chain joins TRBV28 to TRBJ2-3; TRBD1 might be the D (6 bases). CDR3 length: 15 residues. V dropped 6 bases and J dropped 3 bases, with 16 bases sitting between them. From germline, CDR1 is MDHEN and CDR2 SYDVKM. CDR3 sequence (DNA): TGTGCCAGCAGGCCTACAGGGCTTGGGACAGATACGCAGTATTTT. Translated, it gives CASRPTGLGTDTQYF.

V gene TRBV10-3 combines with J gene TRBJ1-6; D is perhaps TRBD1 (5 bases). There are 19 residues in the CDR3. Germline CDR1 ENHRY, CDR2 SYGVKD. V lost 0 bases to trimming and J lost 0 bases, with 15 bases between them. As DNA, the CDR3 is TGTGCCATCAGTGAGTCCGGGCAGGGCAGAGGCTCCTATAATTCACCCCTCCACTTT. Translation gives CAISESGQGRGSYNSPLHF.

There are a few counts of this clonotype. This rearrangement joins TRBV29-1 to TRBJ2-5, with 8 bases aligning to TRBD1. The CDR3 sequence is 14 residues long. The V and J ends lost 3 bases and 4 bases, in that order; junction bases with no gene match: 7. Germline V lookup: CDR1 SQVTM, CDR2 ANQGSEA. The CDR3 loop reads CSVDLRQGAETQYF. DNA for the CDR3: TGCAGCGTTGATCTTCGGCAGGGGGCAGAGACCCAGTACTTC. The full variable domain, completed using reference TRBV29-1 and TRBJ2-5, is SAVISQKPSRDICQRGTSLTIQCQVDSQVTMMFWYRQQPGQSLTLIATANQGSEATYESGFVIDKFPISRPNLTFSTLTVSNMSPEDSSIYLCSVDLRQGAETQYFGPGTRLLVL.

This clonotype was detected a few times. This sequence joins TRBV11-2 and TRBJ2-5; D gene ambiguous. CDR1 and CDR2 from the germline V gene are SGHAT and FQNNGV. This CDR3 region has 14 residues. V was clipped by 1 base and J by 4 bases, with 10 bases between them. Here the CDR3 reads CASSLVYSRETQYF. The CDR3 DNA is TGTGCCAGCAGCTTAGTATATTCGCGAGAGACCCAGTACTTC.

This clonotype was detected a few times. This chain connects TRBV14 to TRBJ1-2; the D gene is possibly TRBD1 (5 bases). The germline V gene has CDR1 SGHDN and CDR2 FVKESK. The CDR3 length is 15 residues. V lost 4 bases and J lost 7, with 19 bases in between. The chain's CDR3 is CASSRDLSSTFGYTF. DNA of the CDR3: TGTGCCAGCAGCCGGGACTTATCTTCGACCTTTGGCTACACCTTC.

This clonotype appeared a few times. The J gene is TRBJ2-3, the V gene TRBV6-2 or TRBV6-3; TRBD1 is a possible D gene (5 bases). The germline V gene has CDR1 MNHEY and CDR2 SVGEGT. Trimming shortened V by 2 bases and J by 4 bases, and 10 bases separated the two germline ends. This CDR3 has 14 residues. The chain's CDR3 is CASSYVRVADTQYF. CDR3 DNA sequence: TGTGCCAGCAGTTACGTCAGGGTGGCAGATACGCAGTATTTT.

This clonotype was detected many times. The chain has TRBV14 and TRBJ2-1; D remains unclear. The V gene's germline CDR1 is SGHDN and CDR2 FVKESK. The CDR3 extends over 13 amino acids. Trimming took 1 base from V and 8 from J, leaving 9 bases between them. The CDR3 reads CASSQGLSDEQFF. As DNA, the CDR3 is TGTGCCAGCAGCCAAGGTTTGAGCGATGAGCAGTTCTTC.

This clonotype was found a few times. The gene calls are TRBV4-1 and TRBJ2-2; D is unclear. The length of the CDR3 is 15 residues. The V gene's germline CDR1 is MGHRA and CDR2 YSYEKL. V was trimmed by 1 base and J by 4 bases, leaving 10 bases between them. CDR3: CASSQGLGGTGELFF. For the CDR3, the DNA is TGCGCCAGCAGCCAAGGACTTGGCGGCACCGGGGAGCTGTTTTTT.

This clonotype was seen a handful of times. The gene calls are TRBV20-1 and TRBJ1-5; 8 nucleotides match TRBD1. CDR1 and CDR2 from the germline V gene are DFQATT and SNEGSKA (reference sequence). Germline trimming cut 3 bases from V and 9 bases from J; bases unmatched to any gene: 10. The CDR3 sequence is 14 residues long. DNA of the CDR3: TGCAGTGCTAGCGGCAGGGGGCCTGGCCGGCCCCAGCATTTT. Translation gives CSASGRGPGRPQHF.

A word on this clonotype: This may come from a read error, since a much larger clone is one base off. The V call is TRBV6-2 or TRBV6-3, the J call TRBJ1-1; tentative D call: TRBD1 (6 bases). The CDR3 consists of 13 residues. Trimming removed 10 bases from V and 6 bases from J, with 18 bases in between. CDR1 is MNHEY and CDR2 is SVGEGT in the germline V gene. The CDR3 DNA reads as TGTGCCAACATTCAGGGGTTAAGGGCTGAAGCTTTCTTT. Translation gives CANIQGLRAEAFF.

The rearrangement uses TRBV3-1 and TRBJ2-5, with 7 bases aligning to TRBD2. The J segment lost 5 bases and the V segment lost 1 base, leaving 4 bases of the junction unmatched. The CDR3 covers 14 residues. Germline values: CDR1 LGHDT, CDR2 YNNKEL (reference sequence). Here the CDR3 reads CASSQGLARETQYF. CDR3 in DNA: TGTGCCAGCAGCCAAGGACTAGCCCGCGAGACCCAGTACTTC.

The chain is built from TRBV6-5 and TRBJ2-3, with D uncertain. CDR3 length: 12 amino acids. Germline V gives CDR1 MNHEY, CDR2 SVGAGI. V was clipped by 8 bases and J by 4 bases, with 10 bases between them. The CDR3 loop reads CASGPRADTQYF. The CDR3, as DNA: TGTGCCAGCGGGCCCAGAGCAGATACGCAGTATTTT.